The entry that follows covers one T cell receptor (beta chain) sequence. Sequencing used immunoSEQ multiplex PCR; TCRdb keeps in-frame clones, though not all of them. Seen here are around 150,000 clones, 70% to 90% observed once, and the top ten hold more than 5%. The sample originates from a study of blood T cell repertoires in COVID-19. Trimming took off 3 bases at V and 5 bases at J, with 14 bases between the two ends. Germline-derived CDR1 and CDR2 are SGHRS and YFSETQ. The CDR3 loop spans 14 amino acids. The source of this sequence is a human donor in a cohort sampled during active COVID-19. Material: peripheral blood. The rearrangement joins TRBV5-1 to TRBJ1-1; maybe TRBD1 (5 bases). This CDR3 is CASSWGVEGTEAFF. The CDR3 DNA is TGCGCCAGCAGCTGGGGAGTGGAGGGGACTGAAGCTTTCTTT.